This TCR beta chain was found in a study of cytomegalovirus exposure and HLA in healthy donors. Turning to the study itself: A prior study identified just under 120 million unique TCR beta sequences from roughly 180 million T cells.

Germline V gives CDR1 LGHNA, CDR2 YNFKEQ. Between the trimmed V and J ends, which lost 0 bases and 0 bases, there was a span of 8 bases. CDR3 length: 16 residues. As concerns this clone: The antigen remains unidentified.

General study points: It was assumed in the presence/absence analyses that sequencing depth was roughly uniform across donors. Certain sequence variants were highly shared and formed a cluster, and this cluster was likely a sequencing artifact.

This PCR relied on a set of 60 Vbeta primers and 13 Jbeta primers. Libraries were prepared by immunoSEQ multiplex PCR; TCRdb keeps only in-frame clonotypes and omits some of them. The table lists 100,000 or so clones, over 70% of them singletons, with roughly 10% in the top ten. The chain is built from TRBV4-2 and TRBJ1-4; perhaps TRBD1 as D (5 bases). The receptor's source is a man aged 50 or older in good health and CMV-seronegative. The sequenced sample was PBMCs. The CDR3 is CASSQDPDTTNEKLFF. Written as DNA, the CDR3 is TGTGCCAGCAGCCAAGATCCGGACACAACTAATGAAAAACTGTTTTTT.